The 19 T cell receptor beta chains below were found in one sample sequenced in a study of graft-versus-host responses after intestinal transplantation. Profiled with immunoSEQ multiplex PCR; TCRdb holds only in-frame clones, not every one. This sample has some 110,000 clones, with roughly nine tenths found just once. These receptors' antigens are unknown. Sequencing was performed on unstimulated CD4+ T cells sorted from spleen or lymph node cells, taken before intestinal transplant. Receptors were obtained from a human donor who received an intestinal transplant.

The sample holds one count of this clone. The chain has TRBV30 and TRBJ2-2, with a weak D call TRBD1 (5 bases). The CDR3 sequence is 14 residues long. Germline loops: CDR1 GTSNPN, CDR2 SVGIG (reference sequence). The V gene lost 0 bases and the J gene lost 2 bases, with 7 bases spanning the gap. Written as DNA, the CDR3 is TGTGCCTGGAGTGTAGACAGTAACACCGGGGAGCTGTTTTTT. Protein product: CAWSVDSNTGELFF. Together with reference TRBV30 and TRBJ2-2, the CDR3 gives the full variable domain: SQTIHQWPATLVQPVGSPLSLECTVEGTSNPNLYWYRQAAGRGLQLLFYSVGIGQISSEVPQNLSASRPQDRQFILSSKKLLLSDSGFYLCAWSVDSNTGELFFGEGSRLTVL.

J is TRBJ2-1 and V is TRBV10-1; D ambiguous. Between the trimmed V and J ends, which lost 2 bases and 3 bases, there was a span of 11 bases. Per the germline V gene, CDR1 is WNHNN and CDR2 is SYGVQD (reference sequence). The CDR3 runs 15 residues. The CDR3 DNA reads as TGCGCCAGCAGTGAGGGCGGCTCGCGCTACAATGAGCAGTTCTTC. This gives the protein CASSEGGSRYNEQFF.

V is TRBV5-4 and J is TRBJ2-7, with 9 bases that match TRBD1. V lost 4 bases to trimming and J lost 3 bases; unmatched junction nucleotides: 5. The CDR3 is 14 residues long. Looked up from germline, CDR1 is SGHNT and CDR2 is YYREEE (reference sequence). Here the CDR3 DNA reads TGTGCCAGCAGCGCGACAGGGGGGAGCTACGAGCAGTACTTC. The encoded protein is CASSATGGSYEQYF.

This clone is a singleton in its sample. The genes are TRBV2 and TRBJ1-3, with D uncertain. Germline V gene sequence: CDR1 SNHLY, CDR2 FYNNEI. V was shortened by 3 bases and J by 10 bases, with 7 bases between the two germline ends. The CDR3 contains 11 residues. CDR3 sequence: CASSDTLTIYF. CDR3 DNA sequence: TGTGCCAGCAGTGATACGCTTACCATATATTTT. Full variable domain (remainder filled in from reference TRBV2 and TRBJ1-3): EPEVTQTPSHQVTQMGQEVILRCVPISNHLYFYWYRQILGQKVEFLVSFYNNEISEKSEIFDDQFSVERPDGSNFTLKIRSTKLEDSAMYFCASSDTLTIYFGEGSWLTVV.

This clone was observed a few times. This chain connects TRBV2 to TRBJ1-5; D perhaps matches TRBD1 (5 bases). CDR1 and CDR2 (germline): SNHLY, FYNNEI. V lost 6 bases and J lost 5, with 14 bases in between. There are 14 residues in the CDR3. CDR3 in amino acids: CASRETQGDQPQHF. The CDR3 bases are TGTGCCAGCAGAGAAACCCAGGGAGATCAGCCCCAGCATTTT.

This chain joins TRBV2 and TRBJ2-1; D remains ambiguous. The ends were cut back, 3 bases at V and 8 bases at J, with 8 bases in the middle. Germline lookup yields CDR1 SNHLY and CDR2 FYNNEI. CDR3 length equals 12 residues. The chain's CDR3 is CASSDNDDEQFF. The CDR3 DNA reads TGTGCCAGCAGTGATAATGACGATGAGCAGTTCTTC.

CDR3 bases: TGTGCCAGCTCACCTAGGTCGGGACAGAACACTGAAGCTTTCTTT. This codes for CASSPRSGQNTEAFF. The V and J genes are TRBV18 and TRBJ1-1, with a weak D call TRBD1 (6 bases). CDR3 length: 15 amino acids. Germline V lookup: CDR1 KGHSH, CDR2 LQKENI. Trimming cost V 3 bases and J 1 base, with 12 bases left between them.

In DNA, the CDR3 is TGTGCCAGCAGGCCCCCGGGACAGGGGTCTGAAAAACTGTTTTTT. It codes for CASRPPGQGSEKLFF. The rearrangement joins TRBV2 to TRBJ1-4; TRBD1 agrees at 10 bases. The CDR3 length is 15 residues. Per germline, CDR1 SNHLY and CDR2 FYNNEI. With V trimmed by 6 bases and J by 7 bases, 8 bases remained unmatched.

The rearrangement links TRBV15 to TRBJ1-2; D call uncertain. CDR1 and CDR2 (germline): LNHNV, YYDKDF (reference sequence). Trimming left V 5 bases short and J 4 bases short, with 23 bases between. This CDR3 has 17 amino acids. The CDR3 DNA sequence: TGTGCCACCAGCGGATTAAAAGGGTGTGGAAAGACCTATGGCTACACCTTC. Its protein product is CATSGLKGCGKTYGYTF.

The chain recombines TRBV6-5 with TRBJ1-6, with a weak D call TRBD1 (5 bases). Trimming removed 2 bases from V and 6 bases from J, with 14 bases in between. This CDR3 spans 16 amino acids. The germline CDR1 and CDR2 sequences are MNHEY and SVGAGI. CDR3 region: CASSYGGRAGNSPLHF. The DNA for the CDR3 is TGTGCCAGCAGTTACGGGGGGAGAGCAGGTAATTCACCCCTCCACTTT.

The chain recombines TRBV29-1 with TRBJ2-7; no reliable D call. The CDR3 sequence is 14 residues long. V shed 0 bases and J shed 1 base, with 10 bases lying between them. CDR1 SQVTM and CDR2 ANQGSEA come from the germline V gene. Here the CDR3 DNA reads TGCAGCGTTGAAGACCCGACGAGATCCTACGAGCAGTACTTC. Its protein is CSVEDPTRSYEQYF.

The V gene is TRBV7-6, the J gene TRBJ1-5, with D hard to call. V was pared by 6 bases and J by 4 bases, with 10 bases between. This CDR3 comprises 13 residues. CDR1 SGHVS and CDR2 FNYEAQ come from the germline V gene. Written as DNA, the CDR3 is TGTGCCAGCAGGCCCTTGGGGAATCAGCCCCAGCATTTT. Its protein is CASRPLGNQPQHF.

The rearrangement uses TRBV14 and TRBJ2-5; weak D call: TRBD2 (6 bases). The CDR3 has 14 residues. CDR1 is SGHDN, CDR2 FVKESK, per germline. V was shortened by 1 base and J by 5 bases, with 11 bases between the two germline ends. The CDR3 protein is CASSQARGKETQYF. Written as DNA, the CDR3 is TGTGCCAGCAGCCAAGCCCGGGGGAAGGAGACCCAGTACTTC. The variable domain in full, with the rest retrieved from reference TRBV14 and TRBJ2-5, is EAGVTQFPSHSVIEKGQTVTLRCDPISGHDNLYWYRRVMGKEIKFLLHFVKESKQDESGMPNNRFLAERTGGTYSTLKVQPAELEDSGVYFCASSQARGKETQYFGPGTRLLVL.

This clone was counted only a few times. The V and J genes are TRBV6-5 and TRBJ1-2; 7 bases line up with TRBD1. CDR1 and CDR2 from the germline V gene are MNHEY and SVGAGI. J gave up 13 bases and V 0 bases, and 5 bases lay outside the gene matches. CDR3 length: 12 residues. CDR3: CASSYSTGEGTF. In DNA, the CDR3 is TGTGCCAGCAGTTACTCAACAGGGGAAGGCACCTTC.

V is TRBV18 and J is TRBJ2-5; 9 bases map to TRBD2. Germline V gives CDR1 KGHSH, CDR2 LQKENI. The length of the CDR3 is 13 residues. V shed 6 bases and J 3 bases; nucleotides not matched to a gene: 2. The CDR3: CASSRLAEETQYF. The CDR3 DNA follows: TGTGCCAGCTCGCGACTAGCGGAAGAGACCCAGTACTTC.

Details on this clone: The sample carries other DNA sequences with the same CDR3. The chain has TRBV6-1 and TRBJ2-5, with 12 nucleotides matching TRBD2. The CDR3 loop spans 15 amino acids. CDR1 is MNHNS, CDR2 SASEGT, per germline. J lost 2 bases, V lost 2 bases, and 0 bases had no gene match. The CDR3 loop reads CASSELAGGQETQYF. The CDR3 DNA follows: TGTGCCAGCAGTGAACTAGCGGGGGGGCAAGAGACCCAGTACTTC.

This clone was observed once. This CDR3 reads CASSEWNYEQYF. CDR3 sequence (DNA): TGCGCCAGCAGTGAATGGAACTACGAGCAGTACTTC. The chain joins TRBV10-2 to TRBJ2-7; no reliable D call. This CDR3 contains 12 residues. CDR1 is WSHSY and CDR2 is SAAADI in the germline V gene. V shed 3 bases and J shed 3 bases, with 6 bases lying between them.

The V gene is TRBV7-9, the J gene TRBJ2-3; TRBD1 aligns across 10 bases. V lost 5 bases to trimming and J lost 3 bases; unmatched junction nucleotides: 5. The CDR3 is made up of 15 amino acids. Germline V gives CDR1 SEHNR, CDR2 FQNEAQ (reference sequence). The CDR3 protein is CASSAGTGVTDTQYF. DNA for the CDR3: TGTGCCAGCAGCGCGGGGACAGGGGTAACAGATACGCAGTATTTT.

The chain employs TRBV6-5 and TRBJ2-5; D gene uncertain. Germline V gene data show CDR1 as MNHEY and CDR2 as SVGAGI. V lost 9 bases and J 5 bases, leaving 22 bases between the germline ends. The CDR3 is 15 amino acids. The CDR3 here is CARVIDRHKEETQYF. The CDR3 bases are TGTGCCAGAGTCATCGACCGACATAAAGAGGAGACCCAGTACTTC.